This TCR beta chain was observed in a study of regulatory T cells in long-lasting Graves disease. Notes on the study in general: New patients shared fewer public clonotypes (approximately 970) than persistent patients did (roughly 2,700). Favored usage of TRBV28, TRBJ1-2 and TRBJ2-5 was recorded in persistent disease.

Arm-PCR of CDR3 regions with iRepertoire HTBI primers generated TCR beta libraries. TCRdb re-called the multiplex PCR reads with MiXCR, one entry per CDR3 protein. This table holds some 560,000 distinct CDR3 sequences, roughly 16% found once. As concerns this clonotype: The antigen remains undetermined.

Time point given: newly diagnosed GD, antithyroid drugs for less than 3 months. After RNA was extracted from PBMCs, the TCR library was made from it. J lost 4 bases, V lost 5 bases, and 7 bases had no gene match. The germline V gene has CDR1 DFQATT and CDR2 SNEGSKA (reference sequence). The CDR3 is 16 amino acids. In addition, the sample was reused for a study of T cells in Graves' hyperthyroidism and ophthalmopathy. According to that study: The HTBI primer set served for first-round RT-PCR of the TCR CDR3.

Material: peripheral blood mononuclear cells (PBMCs), obtained at new diagnosis, from a patient treated with antithyroid drugs. The rearrangement links TRBV20-1 to TRBJ2-5; the match to TRBD2 covers 16 bases. This receptor was identified in a woman aged 35 to 60 with Graves disease. The CDR3 bases are TGCAGTGCTGGGGGGACTAGCGGGGGGGCAGGAGAGACCCAGTACTTC. It translates to CSAGGTSGGAGETQYF.